This is a list of T cell receptor beta chains from one sample in a study of shared clonotypes between healthy human individuals. TCRdb keeps only in-frame clones here, not all; method: immunoSEQ multiplex PCR. This table holds more than 2 million clones, about 95% found once. Material: naive CD8+ T cells sorted from blood. The receptors derive from a man younger than 35 in good health. Each CDR3 is given with its conserved first and last residue. Fields, in order: V gene, clone size, D gene, J gene, CDR3 DNA, CDR3 protein. A D gene is named only where the DNA matches it firmly. Clone size is given for some rows only: seen once, a few or many times, or a class if the clone is expanded.

>TRBV27|NA|NA|TRBJ2-2
TGTGCCAGCAGTTTGGTGGGGCACACCGGGGAGCTGTTTTTT
CASSLVGHTGELFF
>TRBV11-2|once|NA|TRBJ2-5
TGTGCCAGCAGCTTAGAGCGTAGCAGCCGAGAGACCCAGTACTTC
CASSLERSSRETQYF
>TRBV18|NA|NA|TRBJ2-7
TGTGCCAGCTCCCTAGGGACACTGGCGTCGTACGAGCAGTACTTC
CASSLGTLASYEQYF
>TRBV7-9|NA|TRBD2|TRBJ2-1
TGTGCCAGCAGCTTCTCGACTAGCGGACCGAACTACAATGAGCAGTTCTTC
CASSFSTSGPNYNEQFF
>TRBV30|NA|NA|TRBJ2-1
TGTGCCTGGAGTGGTGGCGGTAGCTCCTACAATGAGCAGTTCTTC
CAWSGGGSSYNEQFF
>TRBV28|NA|NA|TRBJ2-7
TGTGCCAGCAGCCCGGACGGACTCGGGCAGTACTTC
CASSPDGLGQYF
>TRBV7-9|NA|NA|TRBJ1-1
TGTGCCTGCGCAGGTTCAACTGAAGCTTTCTTT
CACAGSTEAFF
>TRBV6-5|once|NA|TRBJ1-5
TGTGCCAGCAGTTACGGGCGGGACCAGCCCCAGCATTTT
CASSYGRDQPQHF
>TRBV7-2|NA|TRBD1|TRBJ1-1
TGTGCCAGCAGCCCGGGGGGACAGGGGAACACTGAAGCTTTCTTT
CASSPGGQGNTEAFF
>TRBV21-1|NA|NA|TRBJ1-3
TGTGCCAGCAGCAAAGCGGAAGGAGGCAGGGGATCCCCATACTTTCGAAACACCATATATTTT
CASSKAEGGRGSPYFRNTIYF
>TRBV5-8|NA|TRBD1|TRBJ2-7
TGTGCCAGCAGCTTGATGGTAGAGACAGGGTACGAGCAGTACTTC
CASSLMVETGYEQYF
>TRBV7-9|NA|TRBD1|TRBJ2-7
TGTGCCAGCAGCAGCCTGGGGACAGGGGCCGAGCAGTACTTC
CASSSLGTGAEQYF
>TRBV7-9|NA|TRBD1|TRBJ1-2
TGTGCCAGCAGCGATGACAGGGGGGCCTATGGCTACACCTTC
CASSDDRGAYGYTF
>TRBV6-1|once|NA|TRBJ2-7
TGTGCCAGCAGTGAAGTTTTGGGACCGCGGTTTGGGGAGCAGTACTTC
CASSEVLGPRFGEQYF
>TRBV6-5|NA|NA|TRBJ2-1
TGTGCCAGCAGTTACTCTTCAGGGACGTATGAGCAGTTCTTC
CASSYSSGTYEQFF
>TRBV5-1|NA|TRBD1|TRBJ2-1
TGCGCCAGCACTGAACACAGGGGGTCCTACAATGAGCAGTTCTTC
CASTEHRGSYNEQFF
>TRBV30|NA|NA|TRBJ1-6
TGTGCCTGGAGTGACCCATTGTATTCACCCCTCCACTTT
CAWSDPLYSPLHF
>TRBV7-6|NA|TRBD2|TRBJ2-1
TGTGCCAGCAGCACCTCCGGGACTAGATACAATGAGCAGTTCTTC
CASSTSGTRYNEQFF
>TRBV9|few|NA|TRBJ1-1
TGTGCCAGCAGCGTAGGGGACCGTGGTGGGACTGAAGCTTTCTTT
CASSVGDRGGTEAFF
>TRBV5-1|NA|NA|TRBJ1-1
TGCGCCAGCAGGATGGGCGTTGAAGCTTTCTTT
CASRMGVEAFF
>TRBV9|NA|NA|TRBJ2-5
TGTGCCAGCAACAACTTGGACGGTTCCGGAGAGACCCAGTACTTC
CASNNLDGSGETQYF
>TRBV4-3|NA|NA|TRBJ2-5
TGCGCCAGCAGCCAAGATACCGGGGAGACCCAGTACTTC
CASSQDTGETQYF
>TRBV9|NA|NA|TRBJ2-2
TGTGCCAGCAGCGGTTCACGTGGGATGCGGGAGCTGTTTTTT
CASSGSRGMRELFF
>TRBV6-1|NA|NA|TRBJ2-3
TGTGCCAGCAGTGAAGCGTCCACAGATACGCAGTATTTT
CASSEASTDTQYF
>TRBV5-1|NA|NA|TRBJ1-3
TGCGCCAGCAGCTTGGAGGCAGACTCTGGAAACACCATATATTTT
CASSLEADSGNTIYF
>TRBV7-9|NA|TRBD2|TRBJ2-3
TGTGCCAGCAGCTCACCCCGGATTAGCGGGAGTAAAGATACGCAGTATTTT
CASSSPRISGSKDTQYF
>TRBV11-2|NA|NA|TRBJ2-1
TGTGCCAGCAGCTCAGGGGACAATGAGCAGTTCTTC
CASSSGDNEQFF
>TRBV28|NA|NA|TRBJ1-2
TGTGCCAGCAGTCCGAGGACGACTTCGCCTTATGGCTACACCTTC
CASSPRTTSPYGYTF
>TRBV5-6|NA|NA|TRBJ2-7
TGTGCCAGCAGCTACAACGACGAGCAGTACTTC
CASSYNDEQYF
>TRBV4-3|once|TRBD1|TRBJ2-1
TGCGCCAGCAGCCAGGGACAGGGGGGCTCCTACAATGAGCAGTTCTTC
CASSQGQGGSYNEQFF
>TRBV7-9|once|TRBD2|TRBJ2-1
TGTGCCAGCAGCTTCGCTAGCGGGGTCTACAATGAGCAGTTCTTC
CASSFASGVYNEQFF
>TRBV7-8|NA|NA|TRBJ2-1
TGTGCCAGCAGCTTAGAGGCAGGTCCTACCTACAATGAGCAGTTCTTC
CASSLEAGPTYNEQFF
>TRBV10-2|NA|NA|TRBJ2-7
TGCGCCAGCACCACCCTAACGCCGGCTGTTGGCGAGCAGTACTTC
CASTTLTPAVGEQYF
>TRBV29-1|NA|TRBD2|TRBJ2-3
TGCAGCGTTGCGACTAGCGGGGGCCCGGCAGATACGCAGTATTTT
CSVATSGGPADTQYF
>TRBV11-2|NA|TRBD1|TRBJ1-5
TGTGCCAGCAGCTTAGGGACAGGGTACAATCAGCCCCAGCATTTT
CASSLGTGYNQPQHF
>TRBV5-6|NA|NA|TRBJ1-4
TGTGCCAGCAGCTTGTGGTCCACGGGCGAAAAACTGTTTTTT
CASSLWSTGEKLFF
>TRBV11-2|NA|TRBD2|TRBJ2-1
TGTGCCAGCACCGATAGCGGGGGACGCTCCTACAATGAGCAGTTCTTC
CASTDSGGRSYNEQFF
>TRBV30|NA|TRBD1|TRBJ1-5
TGTGCCTGGGGGCAGGGGGTGGGTCAGCCCCAGCATTTT
CAWGQGVGQPQHF
>TRBV7-9|NA|NA|TRBJ2-3
TGTGCCAGCAGCTTAGTCCCGGGACATGGAGCGCAGTATTTT
CASSLVPGHGAQYF
>TRBV19|NA|TRBD1|TRBJ1-5
TGTGCCAGTAGAACCAACAGGGGTCAGGGCAATCAGCCCCAGCATTTT
CASRTNRGQGNQPQHF
>TRBV11-2|NA|NA|TRBJ1-2
TGTGCCAGCAGCTTACCTTATGGCGGCTGGGGATTGAATGGCTACACCTTC
CASSLPYGGWGLNGYTF
>TRBV5-4|NA|NA|TRBJ2-3
TGTGCCAGCAGCCCTCCTGATCGCACAGATACGCAGTATTTT
CASSPPDRTDTQYF
>TRBV5-1|NA|NA|TRBJ2-7
TGCGCCAGCAGCTCGGGACTCCACTACGAGCAGTACTTC
CASSSGLHYEQYF
>TRBV6-5|NA|NA|TRBJ2-7
TGTGCCACATGGGGCGGCTACAACGAGCAGTACTTC
CATWGGYNEQYF
>TRBV7-9|once|NA|TRBJ1-6
TGTGCCAGCAGCCCTCCAGTCGGGCTCTCAGTGGATTCACCCCTCCACTTT
CASSPPVGLSVDSPLHF
>TRBV7-2|NA|TRBD1|TRBJ2-7
TGTGCCAGCAGCCTACAACAGGGGGCGCGTTACGAGCAGTACTTC
CASSLQQGARYEQYF
>TRBV28|NA|NA|TRBJ1-1
TGTGCCAGCAGCACAGGCGGGACTCAAGCTTTCTTT
CASSTGGTQAFF
>TRBV5-1|NA|NA|TRBJ1-2
TGCGCCAGCAGCTTGGCCCTCAGCAACTATGGCTACACCTTC
CASSLALSNYGYTF
>TRBV2|NA|NA|TRBJ1-5
TGTGCCAGCAGTCCCCTTTATTCGAGAGACTATAGCAATCAGCCCCAGCATTTT
CASSPLYSRDYSNQPQHF
>TRBV29-1|NA|TRBD1|TRBJ2-3
TGCAGCGTTGAACAGGGGGCGAGGGGCACAGATACGCAGTATTTT
CSVEQGARGTDTQYF
>TRBV27|NA|NA|TRBJ2-2
TGTGCCAGCAGTTTATTGGGCGTCGGGGAGCTGTTTTTT
CASSLLGVGELFF
>TRBV2|NA|NA|TRBJ2-5
TGTGCCAGCAGTCACCAGGGGGGAGAGACCCAGTACTTC
CASSHQGGETQYF
>TRBV7-3|NA|NA|TRBJ1-1
TGTGCCAGCAGCTCGGGATTGAACACTGAAGCTTTCTTT
CASSSGLNTEAFF
>TRBV18|NA|TRBD1|TRBJ1-5
TGTGCCAGCTCAGAAGAGGGACAGGGGGCATTACAGCCCCAGCATTTT
CASSEEGQGALQPQHF
>TRBV7-9|NA|TRBD2|TRBJ2-5
TGTGCCAGCAGCTTGTACACGGGAGGGGAGACCCAGTACTTC
CASSLYTGGETQYF
>TRBV5-8|NA|TRBD1|TRBJ1-6
TGTGCCAGCAGCTGGACAGGGGCAGGCAATTCACCCCTCCACTTT
CASSWTGAGNSPLHF
>TRBV7-2|NA|NA|TRBJ2-1
TGTGCCAGCAGCTCCCCGGCAGGATACAATGAGCAGTTCTTC
CASSSPAGYNEQFF
>TRBV7-9|NA|NA|TRBJ2-3
TGTGCCAGCAGCTCCTCGGGGGCGGGAGCAGATACGCAGTATTTT
CASSSSGAGADTQYF
>TRBV9|NA|NA|TRBJ1-4
TGTGCCAGCAGCAGACGTTTTGCAACTAATGAAAAACTGTTTTTT
CASSRRFATNEKLFF